Listed here are 25 T cell receptor beta chains from one sample, sequenced in a study of blood T cell repertoires in COVID-19. TCRdb's copy holds only in-frame clones and misses some; the assay was immunoSEQ multiplex PCR. This table has some 110,000 clones, around four fifths appearing once. The sequenced sample was peripheral blood. These TCRs come from a man younger than 45 with acute or convalescent COVID-19.

This clone was seen a few times. The chain couples TRBV7-6 to TRBJ2-1; D unresolved. CDR3 size: 16 residues. Germline assignment: CDR1 SGHVS and CDR2 FNYEAQ. Between the trimmed V and J ends, which lost 3 bases and 2 bases, there was a span of 14 bases. CDR3: CASSFTSPPTYNEQFF. DNA for the CDR3: TGTGCCAGCAGCTTTACCAGTCCCCCAACCTACAATGAGCAGTTCTTC.

The chain couples TRBV2 to TRBJ2-5, with a weak D call TRBD2 (7 bases). The CDR3 loop spans 15 amino acids. CDR1 is SNHLY and CDR2 is FYNNEI in the germline V gene. The ends were cut back, 7 bases at V and 2 bases at J, with 17 bases in the middle. CDR3 DNA sequence: TGTGCCAGCACGGGGCAGGCGGGGGCGCAAGAGACCCAGTACTTC. The encoded protein is CASTGQAGAQETQYF.

This clone was seen more than once but under ten times. The gene calls are TRBV10-2 and TRBJ2-1; no definite D call. Per germline, CDR1 WSHSY and CDR2 SAAADI. V dropped 2 bases and J dropped 8 bases, with 10 bases sitting between them. This CDR3 is 13 amino acids long. The CDR3 DNA reads TGCGCCAGCAGTGAGCCAAGCTCCGATGAGCAGTTCTTC. Translating gives CASSEPSSDEQFF.

The chain is built from TRBV25-1 and TRBJ1-1, with TRBD1 identical over 8 bases. CDR1 MGHDK and CDR2 SYGVNS come from the germline V gene. The CDR3 has 14 amino acids. The V and J ends lost 4 bases and 4 bases, in that order; junction bases with no gene match: 5. The chain's CDR3 is CASSAQGAGTEAFF. CDR3 nucleotides: TGTGCCAGCAGTGCTCAGGGGGCAGGCACTGAAGCTTTCTTT.

The CDR3 spells CSASQPGQGEQPQHF. The DNA of the CDR3 is TGCAGTGCTAGTCAACCGGGACAGGGAGAACAGCCCCAGCATTTT. The V and J genes are TRBV20-1 and TRBJ1-5, with 9 bases that match TRBD1. The V gene's germline CDR1 is DFQATT and CDR2 SNEGSKA (reference sequence). The CDR3 totals 15 residues. J was trimmed by 7 bases and V by 3 bases; bases with no gene match: 10.

V gene TRBV12-3 or TRBV12-4 combines with J gene TRBJ2-1, with TRBD2 matching over 7 bases. The CDR3 totals 12 residues. The ends lost 3 bases at V and 15 bases at J; junction bases unmatched: 8. CDR3 amino acids: CASSFRTSGWFF. The CDR3 bases are TGTGCCAGCAGTTTCCGGACTAGTGGTTGGTTCTTC.

V is TRBV7-9 and J is TRBJ2-2, with 7 nucleotides matching TRBD2. V shed 3 bases, J shed 7 bases, and the junction held 11 bases outside the gene matches. Germline-derived CDR1 and CDR2 are SEHNR and FQNEAQ (reference sequence). The CDR3 extends over 16 amino acids. Here the CDR3 reads CASSLGSERDSGELFF. CDR3 sequence (DNA): TGTGCCAGCAGCTTGGGTAGCGAGCGGGATAGCGGGGAGCTGTTTTTT.

The V call is TRBV10-3, the J call TRBJ2-3, with D unclear. V lost 2 bases and J 2 bases, leaving 5 bases between the germline ends. Germline V CDR1 and CDR2: ENHRY, SYGVKD. The CDR3 covers 13 residues. The CDR3: CAISEIDTDTQYF. For the CDR3, the DNA is TGTGCCATCAGTGAGATAGACACAGATACGCAGTATTTT.

V is TRBV5-1 and J is TRBJ2-2, with D possibly being TRBD2 (6 bases). The germline V gene encodes CDR1 SGHRS and CDR2 YFSETQ. The V gene lost 0 bases and the J gene lost 4 bases, with 10 bases spanning the gap. This CDR3 is 15 amino acids long. The CDR3 DNA sequence: TGCGCCAGCAGCTTGGCCGGGACTTCCACCGGGGAGCTGTTTTTT. It encodes CASSLAGTSTGELFF. The variable domain in full, with the rest retrieved from reference TRBV5-1 and TRBJ2-2, is KAGVTQTPRYLIKTRGQQVTLSCSPISGHRSVSWYQQTPGQGLQFLFEYFSETQRNKGNFPGRFSGRQFSNSRSEMNVSTLELGDSALYLCASSLAGTSTGELFFGEGSRLTVL.

CDR3 bases: TGTGCCAGTATTCGCGGGGGAGCTAACTATGGCTACACCTTC. Its translation is CASIRGGANYGYTF. The V call is TRBV5-6, the J call TRBJ1-2; maybe TRBD1 (5 bases). Germline V gene lookup returns CDR1 SGHDT and CDR2 YYEEEE. The germline V and J ends were trimmed by 8 bases and 0 bases, with 14 bases remaining between them. The CDR3 is 14 amino acids.

This chain links TRBV28 with TRBJ2-7, with TRBD2 identical over 10 bases. CDR1 MDHEN and CDR2 SYDVKM come from the germline V gene. The ends lost 4 bases at V and 1 base at J; junction bases unmatched: 4. The CDR3 covers 15 residues. CDR3 in amino acids: CASSSQTSGSYEQYV. CDR3 coding DNA: TGTGCCAGCAGTTCGCAGACTAGCGGGTCCTACGAGCAGTACGTC.

The chain employs TRBV18 and TRBJ1-2; 10 nucleotides align to TRBD1. Trimming removed 5 bases from V and 5 bases from J; junction bases left unmatched: 11. This CDR3 has 16 amino acids. Germline V lookup: CDR1 KGHSH, CDR2 LQKENI. This chain's CDR3 is CASSTTGQGLVYGYTF. The CDR3 region has the DNA TGTGCCAGCTCAACCACGGGACAGGGGCTTGTTTATGGCTACACCTTC.

The chain combines TRBV6-2 or TRBV6-3 with TRBJ2-3; the D gene is possibly TRBD2 (6 bases). The CDR3 is 14 amino acids. Trimming removed 4 bases from V and 8 bases from J, with 16 bases in between. CDR1 and CDR2 (germline): MNHEY, SVGEGT. The DNA of the CDR3 is TGTGCCAGCAGTTCGGGGGTAGGAGTTGGTACGCAGTATTTT. As protein: CASSSGVGVGTQYF.

This chain uses TRBV30 with TRBJ2-1; possibly TRBD2 for D (6 bases). Trimming shortened V by 4 bases and J by 5 bases, and 21 bases separated the two germline ends. Germline loops: CDR1 GTSNPN, CDR2 SVGIG (reference sequence). CDR3 size: 16 residues. CDR3 in amino acids: CAWTTFGAGDHNEQFF. The CDR3 region has the DNA TGTGCCTGGACCACTTTTGGAGCGGGCGACCACAATGAGCAGTTCTTC.

The chain carries TRBV5-1 and TRBJ2-7, with 7 bases that match TRBD1. Trimming took 0 bases from V and 2 from J; bases not matched to a gene: 8. Germline V gene data show CDR1 as SGHRS and CDR2 as YFSETQ. The CDR3 extends over 16 amino acids. The CDR3 DNA sequence: TGCGCCAGCAGCTTGGTGACGGCTCAGGGGGCCTACGAGCAGTACTTC. It yields the protein CASSLVTAQGAYEQYF.

V is TRBV7-8 and J is TRBJ2-7, with unresolved D. Looked up from germline, CDR1 is SGHVS and CDR2 is FQNEAQ. Trimming removed 2 bases at V and 1 base at J, with 9 bases between. The CDR3 extends over 14 amino acids. The CDR3 loop is CASSLLDRSYEQYF. For the CDR3, the DNA is TGTGCCAGCAGCTTACTAGACCGTTCCTACGAGCAGTACTTC.

The rearrangement links TRBV7-9 to TRBJ1-4, with D tentatively TRBD1 (5 bases). V was clipped by 1 base and J by 0 bases, with 9 bases between them. Per germline, CDR1 SEHNR and CDR2 FQNEAQ (reference sequence). The CDR3 extends over 16 amino acids. The CDR3 DNA is TGTGCCAGCAGCTTAGGGACACTTGCAACTAATGAAAAACTGTTTTTT. It encodes CASSLGTLATNEKLFF.

The CDR3 nucleotides are TGTGCCTGTACATACAGGGGAACTAATGAAAAACTGTTTTTT. It yields the protein CACTYRGTNEKLFF. The chain uses TRBV30 and TRBJ1-4, with 7 bases lining up with TRBD1. Germline CDR1 GTSNPN, CDR2 SVGIG (reference sequence). CDR3 size: 14 residues. Trimming at V came to 6 bases and at J to 1 base, leaving 5 bases not matched to a gene. Together with reference TRBV30 and TRBJ1-4, the CDR3 gives the full variable domain: SQTIHQWPATLVQPVGSPLSLECTVEGTSNPNLYWYRQAAGRGLQLLFYSVGIGQISSEVPQNLSASRPQDRQFILSSKKLLLSDSGFYLCACTYRGTNEKLFFGSGTQLSVL.

This sequence joins TRBV6-5 and TRBJ2-7; 9 nucleotides line up with TRBD2. The length of the CDR3 is 15 residues. Germline V lookup: CDR1 MNHEY, CDR2 SVGAGI. Trimming cost V 11 bases and J 2 bases; bases outside gene matches: 13. Written as DNA, the CDR3 is TGTGCCGCGAGTCTCGCAGCGGGGGGTCCCTACGAGCAGTACGTC. Its protein is CAASLAAGGPYEQYV.

The V call is TRBV13, the J call TRBJ2-5; tentative D call: TRBD2 (5 bases). V dropped 3 bases and J dropped 5 bases, with 19 bases sitting between them. The V gene's germline CDR1 is PRHDT and CDR2 FYEKMQ (reference sequence). This CDR3 has 16 residues. CDR3 loop: CASSFGSGWAFETQYF. Written as DNA, the CDR3 is TGTGCCAGCAGCTTCGGATCGGGGTGGGCTTTTGAGACCCAGTACTTC.

This sequence joins TRBV9 and TRBJ2-2, with a tentative D call TRBD1 (6 bases). The length of the CDR3 is 12 residues. Germline lookup yields CDR1 SGDLS and CDR2 YYNGEE. Between the trimmed V and J ends, which lost 4 bases and 8 bases, there was a span of 9 bases. The CDR3 DNA follows: TGTGCCAGCAGCCCCGGGACAGGGGAGCTGTTTTTT. Translated, it gives CASSPGTGELFF.

The chain carries TRBV25-1 and TRBJ1-6; D remains unclear. The CDR3 loop spans 12 amino acids. Trimming pared 5 bases from V and 7 bases from J, leaving 6 bases between. CDR1 is MGHDK and CDR2 is SYGVNS in the germline V gene. For the CDR3, the DNA is TGTGCCAGCAGTTTGGAGAATTCACCCCTCCACTTT. Its protein product is CASSLENSPLHF.

The CDR3 nucleotides are TGTGCCAGCAGCGTAGTCCCTACAGGGCAGGAGACCCAGTACTTC. It encodes CASSVVPTGQETQYF. This chain connects TRBV9 to TRBJ2-5; possibly TRBD1 for D (6 bases). Trimming removed 0 bases from V and 5 bases from J, with 14 bases in between. Germline-derived CDR1 and CDR2 are SGDLS and YYNGEE. This CDR3 comprises 15 residues.

The rearrangement joins TRBV21-1 to TRBJ2-2; whether TRBD2, the table's D call, matches the DNA was not checked. TRBV21-1 is given as a pseudogene. CDR3 length: 16 amino acids. The CDR3 DNA reads as TGTGCCAGCAGTGCTCGGGCTAGTGGGAGTGGCGGGGAGCTGTTTTTT. This sequence encodes CASSARASGSGGELFF.

This clone is a singleton in its sample. The V gene is TRBV7-3, the J gene TRBJ2-2, with D possibly matching TRBD2 (5 bases). CDR3 length: 14 amino acids. CDR1 is SGHTA, CDR2 FQGTGA, per germline. V dropped 5 bases and J dropped 4 bases, with 11 bases sitting between them. In DNA form, the CDR3 reads TGTGCCAGCAGCCTTTCGGGAATCACCGGGGAGCTGTTTTTT. Its protein is CASSLSGITGELFF.